This T cell receptor beta chain was observed in a study of shared clonotypes between healthy human individuals. Germline V gene sequence: CDR1 MNHEY, CDR2 SVGAGI. Trimming removed 7 bases from V and 0 bases from J, with 15 bases in between. This CDR3 is 15 amino acids long. Evenly divided among several immunoSEQ plates was the genomic DNA of each subset. Sorted-subset replicate PCRs used around 200 ng DNA, 30,000 or so T cell genomes. The assay was immunoSEQ multiplex PCR, and TCRdb's table has in-frame clones only and misses some. The data hold a few million clones, with around 92% observed a single time.

The chain employs TRBV6-5 and TRBJ1-1; the D is unclear. This TCR came from a young man in good health. Some clones in this sample may be carry-over from other donors' samples. Source material: naive CD4+ T cells from PBMCs. Subset defined: CD45RA+ positively selected. The CDR3 sequence: CASTLNGQLNTEAFF. CDR3 DNA: TGTGCCAGCACTCTAAACGGGCAGCTGAACACTGAAGCTTTCTTT.